Shown below are 14 T cell receptor beta chains from a single sample sequenced in a study of T-cell memory formation after mild COVID-19. Using its own MiXCR run on the 5' RACE reads, TCRdb lists one record per CDR3 protein. The sample gives hundreds of thousands of distinct CDR3 sequences, around a quarter of which show up once; around 13% is in the top ten. The sample taken for sequencing was PBMCs or a T cell subset sorted from them (not recorded which). The receptor source for this set is an adult woman who had mild COVID-19 (a few samples of this study predate the infection). Cell type and time point are not known.

The CDR3 sequence: CASSWPGRSNQPQHF. The CDR3 nucleotides read TGTGCCAGCAGTTGGCCGGGACGTAGCAATCAGCCCCAGCATTTT. This chain joins TRBV6-6 and TRBJ1-5, with a possible D match to TRBD1 (5 bases). Trimming cost V 4 bases and J 0 bases, with 10 bases left between them. This CDR3 comprises 15 residues. Germline CDR1 reads MNHNY; CDR2 reads SVGAGI (reference sequence).

The chain is built from TRBV7-2 and TRBJ2-7; possible D gene TRBD2, 6 bases. CDR1 SGHTA and CDR2 FQGNSA come from the germline V gene. This CDR3 spans 14 amino acids. The ends were cut back, 0 bases at V and 3 bases at J, with 9 bases in the middle. CDR3 in amino acids: CASSLAPGDYEQYF. In nucleotides, the CDR3 is TGTGCCAGCAGCTTAGCGCCGGGGGACTACGAGCAGTACTTC.

The chain combines TRBV28 with TRBJ2-2, with D tentatively TRBD1 (6 bases). The CDR3 has 19 amino acids. With 6 bases removed from V and 4 bases from J, the gap between germline ends came to 27 bases. CDR1 is MDHEN, CDR2 SYDVKM, per germline. CDR3 loop: CASSSPQGSGVYGTGELFF. For the CDR3, the DNA is TGTGCCAGCAGCTCACCACAGGGATCCGGAGTTTACGGCACCGGGGAGCTGTTTTTT.

V is TRBV4-1 and J is TRBJ2-7; TRBD1 is a possible D gene (6 bases). V lost 3 bases and J 5 bases, leaving 14 bases between the germline ends. The CDR3 has 14 residues. CDR1 is MGHRA, CDR2 YSYEKL, per germline. Here the CDR3 DNA reads TGCGCCAGCAGCCAGGGGGACAATTACCACGAGCAGTACTTC. This gives the protein CASSQGDNYHEQYF.

This clonotype was detected a few times. This rearrangement joins TRBV5-5 to TRBJ2-1; 10 bases are shared with TRBD1. Germline V lookup: CDR1 SGHKS, CDR2 YYEKEE (reference sequence). The CDR3 covers 16 residues. V trimming: 0 bases; J trimming: 4 bases; junction bases outside the gene matches: 4. In DNA form, the CDR3 reads TGTGCCAGCAGCTTGGGAATGGGACAGGGGTACAATGAGCAGTTCTTC. It yields the protein CASSLGMGQGYNEQFF.

The chain employs TRBV30 and TRBJ2-5, with 9 bases fitting TRBD1. Per the germline V gene, CDR1 is GTSNPN and CDR2 is SVGIG (reference sequence). This CDR3 has 15 amino acids. The ends lost 5 bases at V and 0 bases at J; junction bases unmatched: 7. The CDR3 DNA is TGTGCCTGGGGGGCCGGGACAGGGAACCAAGAGACCCAGTACTTC. Protein sequence: CAWGAGTGNQETQYF.

V usage is TRBV29-1 and J usage is TRBJ2-1; the D is unclear. V was pared by 0 bases and J by 8 bases, with 17 bases between. CDR3 length: 15 amino acids. Germline-derived CDR1 and CDR2 are SQVTM and ANQGSEA. The CDR3 loop reads CSVEDRASGLDEQFF. For the CDR3, the DNA is TGCAGCGTTGAAGATAGGGCTTCGGGTCTCGATGAGCAGTTCTTC.

V gene TRBV20-1 combines with J gene TRBJ2-1, with a weak D call TRBD2 (6 bases). This CDR3 is 14 amino acids long. CDR1 DFQATT and CDR2 SNEGSKA come from the germline V gene (reference sequence). The ends were cut back, 3 bases at V and 9 bases at J, with 18 bases in the middle. This CDR3 is CSASIPTSSAEQFF. CDR3 nucleotide sequence: TGCAGTGCTAGCATACCGACTAGTTCGGCTGAGCAGTTCTTC.

The chain links TRBV6-5 to TRBJ2-2; TRBD1 agrees at 8 bases. Germline CDR1 reads MNHEY; CDR2 reads SVGAGI. The length of the CDR3 is 14 residues. V shed 7 bases and J 8 bases; nucleotides not matched to a gene: 9. CDR3 in amino acids: CASITGGYGGELFF. As DNA, the CDR3 is TGTGCCAGCATTACAGGGGGTTACGGAGGGGAGCTGTTTTTT.

Only a few counts were recorded for this clonotype. This chain links TRBV7-9 with TRBJ2-7; D might be TRBD1 (5 bases). Germline V gives CDR1 SEHNR, CDR2 FQNEAQ (reference sequence). CDR3 size: 14 residues. The V end was cut by 5 bases, the J end by 2 bases, with 13 bases between. In DNA form, the CDR3 reads TGTGCCAGCAGCACAGGCGCCCCTCCCTACGAGCAGTACTTC. Amino acid sequence: CASSTGAPPYEQYF. The full variable domain, in which reference TRBV7-9 and TRBJ2-7 provide the parts outside the CDR3, is DTGVSQNPRHKITKRGQNVTFRCDPISEHNRLYWYRQTLGQGPEFLTYFQNEAQLEKSRLLSDRFSAERPKGSFSTLEIQRTEQGDSAMYLCASSTGAPPYEQYFGPGTRLTVT.

This clonotype has at least ten counts. The J gene is TRBJ2-5, the V gene TRBV7-2, with 7 bases matching TRBD1. CDR1 is SGHTA and CDR2 is FQGNSA in the germline V gene. This CDR3 comprises 14 residues. V lost 2 bases, J lost 5 bases, and 5 bases stayed unmatched. DNA for the CDR3: TGTGCCAGCAGCTTATCGGGCAGGGGGGAGACCCAGTACTTC. This gives the protein CASSLSGRGETQYF.

This chain joins TRBV7-9 and TRBJ1-2, with 7 bases aligning to TRBD1. J was trimmed by 6 bases and V by 4 bases; bases with no gene match: 11. CDR1 SEHNR and CDR2 FQNEAQ come from the germline V gene (reference sequence). The CDR3 covers 15 residues. The CDR3 coding sequence is TGTGCCAGCAGCTATACAGGGGCAGGGATCGATGGCTACACCTTC. Translated: CASSYTGAGIDGYTF.

The sample holds many counts of this clonotype. CDR3: CASATDQETQYF. CDR3 DNA sequence: TGTGCCAGCGCGACGGACCAAGAGACCCAGTACTTC. The V call is TRBV5-5, the J call TRBJ2-5; no definite D call. Germline V CDR1 and CDR2: SGHKS, YYEKEE (reference sequence). CDR3 length: 12 residues. V lost 7 bases, J lost 0 bases, and 7 bases lay in between.

The chain uses TRBV7-3 and TRBJ2-1; 8 positions agree with TRBD2. The V gene's germline CDR1 is SGHTA and CDR2 FQGTGA. The CDR3 has 15 residues. J gave up 8 bases and V 2 bases, and 8 bases lay outside the gene matches. CDR3 DNA: TGTGCCAGCAGCTTATCGGCTAGCGGGTCGGATGAGCAGTTCTTC. Its translation is CASSLSASGSDEQFF. The entire variable domain, with the rest obtained from reference TRBV7-3 and TRBJ2-1, is as follows: GAGVSQTPSNKVTEKGKYVELRCDPISGHTALYWYRQSLGQGPEFLIYFQGTGAADDSGLPNDRFFAVRPEGSVSTLKIQRTERGDSAVYLCASSLSASGSDEQFFGPGTRLTVL.